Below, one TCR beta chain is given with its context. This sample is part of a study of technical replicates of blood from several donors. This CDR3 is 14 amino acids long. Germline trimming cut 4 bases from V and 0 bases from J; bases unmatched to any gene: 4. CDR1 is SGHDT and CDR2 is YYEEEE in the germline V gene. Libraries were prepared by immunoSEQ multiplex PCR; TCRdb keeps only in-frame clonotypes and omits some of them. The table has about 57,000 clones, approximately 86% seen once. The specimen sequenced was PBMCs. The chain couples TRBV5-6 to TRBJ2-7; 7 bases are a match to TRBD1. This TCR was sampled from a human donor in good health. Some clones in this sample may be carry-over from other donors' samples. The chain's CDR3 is CASSATGDSYEQYF. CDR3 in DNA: TGTGCCAGCAGCGCAACAGGGGACTCCTACGAGCAGTACTTC. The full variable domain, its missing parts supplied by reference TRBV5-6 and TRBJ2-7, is DAGVTQSPTHLIKTRGQQVTLRCSPKSGHDTVSWYQQALGQGPQFIFQYYEEEERQRGNFPDRFSGHQFPNYSSELNVNALLLGDSALYLCASSATGDSYEQYFGPGTRLTVT.